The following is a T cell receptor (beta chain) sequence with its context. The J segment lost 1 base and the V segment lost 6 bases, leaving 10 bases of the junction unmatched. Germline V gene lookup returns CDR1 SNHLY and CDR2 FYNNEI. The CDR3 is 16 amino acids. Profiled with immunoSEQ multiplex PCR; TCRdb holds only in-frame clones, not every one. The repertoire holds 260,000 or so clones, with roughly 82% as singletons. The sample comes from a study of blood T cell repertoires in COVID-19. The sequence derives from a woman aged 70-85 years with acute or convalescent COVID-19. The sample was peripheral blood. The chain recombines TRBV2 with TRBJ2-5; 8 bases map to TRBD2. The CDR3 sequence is CASSSPRGGVQETQYF. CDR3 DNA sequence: TGTGCCAGCAGCTCGCCCCGGGGGGGTGTCCAAGAGACCCAGTACTTC.